This TCR beta chain was captured by sequencing in a study of blood T cells in healthy people across ages. Background on the study: Template switching captured about one barcoded beta molecule per two T cells.

PCR was performed a second time for roughly 7 to 12 cycles using a sample-barcoded 5' primer and a J-beta primer mix. Carrying 12 random nucleotides, a template-switch adaptor labeled each individual cDNA molecule. TCRdb reprocessed the 5' RACE reads with MiXCR, giving one entry per CDR3 protein. The table includes more than 1.4 million distinct CDR3 sequences, roughly 40% detected once. On this clonotype itself: The antigen is unknown.

With V trimmed by 1 base and J by 10 bases, 12 bases remained unmatched. Germline CDR1 reads ENHRY; CDR2 reads SYGVKD. The CDR3 runs to 16 residues. Overall study findings and caveats: Researchers deemed the diversity estimates from one million T cells underestimates.

Each of the donors had approximately 10 milliliters of peripheral blood drawn into EDTA-treated Vacutainer tubes. The V call is TRBV10-3, the J call TRBJ2-1; 8 positions agree with TRBD2. Sequences were obtained from blood. The sequence derives from a woman younger than 30 in good health. For the CDR3, the DNA is TGTGCCATCAGTGAGTTAGGGTCTGCGGGAGGCGACGAGCAGTTCTTC. Residues: CAISELGSAGGDEQFF.